These 12 T cell receptor beta chains share one sample of origin, sequenced in a study of breast tumors, draining lymph nodes, adjacent tissues. Breast cancer patients provided tissue from their axillary draining lymph nodes. MiXCR, run by TCRdb on the multiplex PCR reads, gives a single entry per CDR3 protein. The sample lists some 200,000 distinct CDR3 sequences; about 32% were seen once. What was sequenced was axillary lymph node tissue. These receptor sequences come from a female donor with breast cancer. Some clones in this sample may be carry-over from other donors' samples.

Note on this clonotype: A much larger clone lies one base from this, so it may be a read error. V gene TRBV20-1 combines with J gene TRBJ2-1; D unresolved. The V gene's germline CDR1 is DFQATT and CDR2 SNEGSKA (reference sequence). The CDR3 is 11 amino acids. The CDR3, as DNA: TGCAGTGCTTCGACTTTGGCTGAGCAGTCCTTC. Translation: CSASTLAEQSF.

This clonotype was seen ten or more times. This sequence joins TRBV12-3 or TRBV12-4 and TRBJ1-4, with D possibly matching TRBD1 (5 bases). The CDR3 extends over 15 amino acids. Trimming took off 6 bases at V and 7 bases at J, with 18 bases between the two ends. In nucleotides, the CDR3 is TGTGCCAGCAGCCCGACAGAAGGGCGGGGTGAAAAACTGTTTTTT. It yields the protein CASSPTEGRGEKLFF.

In the case of this clonotype: It may be a read error: a sequence one base away is much more abundant. The chain combines TRBV20-1 with TRBJ2-7, with 10 bases fitting TRBD2. The CDR3 runs to 14 residues. Germline-derived CDR1 and CDR2 are DFQATT and SNEGSKA (reference sequence). V was pared by 0 bases and J by 6 bases, with 5 bases of the junction left unmatched. As DNA, the CDR3 is TGCAGTGCTAGAGATCTAGCGGGGGTGACCGAGCAGTACTTC. Protein: CSARDLAGVTEQYF.

This clonotype was seen ten or more times. The CDR3 sequence is CSVAGNHYEQYF. The CDR3 nucleotides are TGCAGCGTCGCCGGGAATCACTACGAGCAGTACTTC. The chain recombines TRBV29-1 with TRBJ2-7, with TRBD2 as a possible D gene (5 bases). Trimming took off 6 bases at V and 3 bases at J, with 12 bases between the two ends. The CDR3 is 12 residues long. The germline CDR1 and CDR2 sequences are SQVTM and ANQGSEA.

This clonotype showed up just a few times. One end of the junction does not line up with germline, which may come from a read error. V is TRBV6-5 and J is TRBJ1-4; no firm D call. In germline, CDR1 is MNHEY, CDR2 SVGAGI. This CDR3 has 16 residues. CDR3 sequence: CASSHSLLATNEKLFF. The CDR3 DNA sequence: TGTGCCAGCAGTCACTCGCTCCTTGCAACTAATGAAAAACTGTTTTTT.

The chain is built from TRBV20-1 and TRBJ1-3, with a weak D call TRBD1 (6 bases). The CDR3 is made up of 13 amino acids. Germline CDR1 and CDR2: DFQATT and SNEGSKA (reference sequence). Trimming took off 6 bases at V and 8 bases at J, with 17 bases between the two ends. The CDR3 coding sequence is TGCAGTGCACCCGGGACACGGACACACACCATATATTTT. It codes for CSAPGTRTHTIYF.

Ten or more counts support this clonotype. The J gene is TRBJ2-3, the V gene TRBV5-1; D perhaps matches TRBD2 (5 bases). The germline V and J ends were trimmed by 7 bases and 2 bases, with 11 bases remaining between them. In germline, CDR1 is SGHRS, CDR2 YFSETQ. This CDR3 is built from 13 residues. CDR3 amino acids: CASSSGDTDTQYF. Written as DNA, the CDR3 is TGCGCCAGCTCCTCCGGGGACACAGATACGCAGTATTTT.

To note about this clonotype: A much larger clone lies one base from this, so it may be a read error. The chain combines TRBV6-2 or TRBV6-3 with TRBJ2-5; 10 nucleotides align to TRBD1. The CDR3 loop spans 14 amino acids. Looked up from germline, CDR1 is MNHEY and CDR2 is SVGEGT. CDR3 sequence (DNA): TGTGCCAGCAGTCGCACCCTGGACAGGGGGACCCGGTACTTC. Translated: CASSRTLDRGTRYF.

In regard to this clonotype: This clone may be a read error of a much larger clone one base away. The V call is TRBV5-1, the J call TRBJ2-2; D may be TRBD2 (6 bases). Germline V CDR1 and CDR2: SGHRS, YFSETQ. The CDR3 covers 12 residues. CDR3 region: CASSAGGGELFF. CDR3 DNA: TGTGCCAGCAGCGCCGGGGGTGGGGAGCTGTTTTTT. Drawing the rest from reference TRBV5-1 and TRBJ2-2, the complete variable domain is KAGVTQTPRYLIKTRGQQVTLSCSPISGHRSVSWYQQTPGQGLQFLFEYFSETQRNKGNFPGRFSGRQFSNSRSEMNVSTLELGDSALYLCASSAGGGELFFGEGSRLTVL.

On this clonotype: A much larger clonotype is one base distant, so this may be a read error. The chain couples TRBV6-5 to TRBJ1-5; TRBD1 is a possible D gene (6 bases). The CDR3 extends over 14 amino acids. Germline V gene lookup returns CDR1 MNHEY and CDR2 SVGAGI. The CDR3 region is CASSYRRGGQSQHF. CDR3 DNA sequence: TGTGCCAGCAGTTATAGGAGGGGGGGTCAGTCCCAGCATTTT.

In its sample, this clonotype was seen once. A much larger clone differs from this one at a single base, so this may be a read error. It is likely a read error, because the conserved phenylalanine at the end of the CDR3 is missing. The chain has TRBV10-3 and TRBJ1-2; TRBD1 aligns across 11 bases. In germline, CDR1 is ENHRY, CDR2 SYGVKD. Trimming cost V 6 bases and J 6 bases; bases outside gene matches: 3. This CDR3 is 13 amino acids long. The CDR3 coding sequence is TGTGCCATCAGACCGGGACAGGGGGATGGCTACACCGTC. Its translation: CAIRPGQGDGYTV.

This clonotype was detected only once. CDR3 region: CASSPMQGSNQPQHF. The CDR3 bases are TGTGCCAGCTCACCAATGCAGGGAAGCAATCAGCCCCAGCATTTT. This chain joins TRBV18 and TRBJ1-5; D might be TRBD1 (5 bases). V lost 2 bases, J lost 1 base, and 9 bases lay in between. The germline V gene has CDR1 KGHSH and CDR2 LQKENI. The CDR3 runs to 15 residues.